This TCR beta chain was sequenced during a study of T-cell reconstitution after alpha-beta-depleted transplantation in children. TCRbeta library preparation incorporated unique molecular identifiers. TCRdb reanalysed the PCR reads using MiXCR and keeps one entry per CDR3 protein. The profile shows approximately 420,000 distinct CDR3 sequences, around 9.9% of them singletons. This clonotype was seen many times. The CDR3 runs to 15 residues. Germline values: CDR1 SGHVS, CDR2 FNYEAQ. V dropped 5 bases and J dropped 5 bases, with 16 bases sitting between them. The source of this sequence is a human donor who donated a stem cell graft to a child with acute myeloid leukemia. This rearrangement joins TRBV7-6 to TRBJ2-1; perhaps TRBD2 as D (5 bases). The sample here was PBMCs from the stem cell graft donor, taken from the stem cell graft. The CDR3 loop is CASSVRTNGDNEQFF. The CDR3 DNA reads as TGTGCCAGCAGCGTTAGGACCAACGGGGACAATGAGCAGTTCTTC.